The 18 T cell receptor beta chains reported below all come from one sample, sequenced in a study of post-analysis software for immune sequencing data. Study-wide results and caveats: TRBV5-6, TRBV5-1 and TRBV20-1 belonged to a set of roughly 5 TRBV segments that were more frequent in patients than controls.

For these TCRs, the target antigens are not known. Unique molecular identifiers had been added to the TCR beta cDNA libraries. From the PCR reads, TCRdb called clonotypes with MiXCR, one entry per CDR3 protein. The table records hundreds of thousands of distinct CDR3 sequences, roughly three fifths of them present only once. Sequenced input: blood. These receptors all stem from a girl aged 2-10 years with multiple sclerosis.

This clonotype was picked up a small number of times. The chain has TRBV7-6 and TRBJ2-7; 8 nucleotides line up with TRBD1. Trimming removed 4 bases from V and 1 base from J; junction bases left unmatched: 3. Germline assignment: CDR1 SGHVS and CDR2 FNYEAQ. CDR3 length: 14 amino acids. CDR3 region: CASSWDRLSYEQYF. CDR3 coding DNA: TGTGCCAGCAGCTGGGACAGGCTATCCTACGAGCAGTACTTC.

This clonotype was observed once. The rearrangement links TRBV2 to TRBJ2-5, with D maybe TRBD2 (5 bases). Germline V gene sequence: CDR1 SNHLY, CDR2 FYNNEI. The V gene lost 7 bases and the J gene lost 4 bases, with 10 bases spanning the gap. This CDR3 is built from 12 residues. This CDR3 is CASIRGGETQYF. CDR3 sequence (DNA): TGTGCCAGCATCCGGGGTGGAGAGACCCAGTACTTC.

The rearrangement links TRBV7-2 to TRBJ2-6; a possible D gene is TRBD1 (7 bases). The CDR3 has 18 amino acids. V was shortened by 0 bases and J by 3 bases, with 15 bases between the two germline ends. Germline V gene sequence: CDR1 SGHTA, CDR2 FQGNSA. The CDR3 DNA follows: TGTGCCAGCAGCTTAGCGTTCGGAGGGGGCGGTGGGGCCAACGTCCTGACTTTC. Its protein product is CASSLAFGGGGGANVLTF.

This sequence joins TRBV20-1 and TRBJ1-2; no reliable D call. V was shortened by 2 bases and J by 2 bases, with 9 bases between the two germline ends. The CDR3 totals 13 residues. Germline loops: CDR1 DFQATT, CDR2 SNEGSKA (reference sequence). CDR3 DNA: TGCAGTGCTAGACATGGGGTGAACTATGGCTACACCTTC. Encoded protein: CSARHGVNYGYTF.

This clonotype occurred a few times. The chain combines TRBV7-9 with TRBJ1-2; no clear D. Trimming took 5 bases from V and 8 from J, leaving 18 bases between them. Germline V lookup: CDR1 SEHNR, CDR2 FQNEAQ (reference sequence). This CDR3 is built from 14 residues. DNA of the CDR3: TGTGCCAGCAGCCAGATACGCTCCAGTTCGGGCTACACCTTC. Residues: CASSQIRSSSGYTF.

The chain uses TRBV20-1 and TRBJ2-5; TRBD2 aligns across 15 bases. This CDR3 spans 16 amino acids. Germline V CDR1 and CDR2: DFQATT, SNEGSKA (reference sequence). V lost 5 bases and J lost 5; bases outside the gene matches: 9. CDR3 DNA: TGCAGTGCTTTCCGGACTAGCGGGGGGGCGGGGGAGACCCAGTACTTC. This sequence encodes CSAFRTSGGAGETQYF.

This clonotype was observed a handful of times. This chain links TRBV10-3 with TRBJ2-1, with 11 bases lining up with TRBD2. CDR3 length: 16 residues. Germline loops: CDR1 ENHRY, CDR2 SYGVKD. Trimming took 6 bases from V and 3 from J; bases not matched to a gene: 7. In nucleotides, the CDR3 is TGTGCCATCAGATATACTAGCGGGAGTTTCTACAATGAGCAGTTCTTC. It is translated as CAIRYTSGSFYNEQFF.

On this clonotype itself: A much larger clone lies a single base off, so this may be a read error. The chain combines TRBV20-1 with TRBJ2-1; 13 nucleotides match TRBD2. The J call may not be correct, given that the DNA end is closer to TRBJ2-7. This CDR3 has 14 amino acids. Germline-derived CDR1 and CDR2 are DFQATT and SNEGSKA (reference sequence). CDR3 nucleotide sequence: TGCAGTGCTGGACTAGCGGGAGTTAACAATGAGCAGTACTTC. Translation gives CSAGLAGVNNEQYF.

The chain joins TRBV25-1 to TRBJ1-2; 8 bases fit TRBD1. V trimming: 1 base; J trimming: 5 bases; junction bases outside the gene matches: 9. There are 16 residues in the CDR3. The germline CDR1 and CDR2 sequences are MGHDK and SYGVNS. CDR3 nucleotides: TGTGCCAGCAGTGAATCGGGACCCGGACAGGGTTATGGCTACACCTTC. Translated: CASSESGPGQGYGYTF.

The V and J genes are TRBV4-3 and TRBJ2-1, with 10 bases aligning to TRBD1. This CDR3 has 17 amino acids. The trim removed 6 bases at V and 5 bases at J, leaving 13 bases unmatched. In germline, CDR1 is LGHNA, CDR2 YSLEER. The CDR3 loop reads CASRATTGGTVNNEQFF. The CDR3, as DNA: TGCGCCAGCAGAGCTACGACAGGGGGCACAGTAAACAATGAGCAGTTCTTC.

The chain is built from TRBV10-3 and TRBJ2-1; 11 positions agree with TRBD2. The V gene's germline CDR1 is ENHRY and CDR2 SYGVKD. The CDR3 has 16 amino acids. The V segment lost 2 bases and the J segment 1 base; nucleotides outside the gene matches: 1. CDR3 coding DNA: TGTGCCATCAGTGAGGCTAGCGGGAGGTCCTACAATGAGCAGTTCTTC. Protein product: CAISEASGRSYNEQFF.

This chain joins TRBV7-8 and TRBJ2-5, with 9 nucleotides matching TRBD2. Trimming removed 5 bases from V and 11 bases from J; junction bases left unmatched: 18. The CDR3 is made up of 16 amino acids. Germline values: CDR1 SGHVS, CDR2 FQNEAQ. The CDR3 sequence is CASSPLRVAGAHEQYF. The CDR3 DNA reads TGTGCCAGCAGCCCATTGCGCGTAGCGGGAGCGCACGAACAGTACTTC.

This chain uses TRBV9 with TRBJ2-7, with D tentatively TRBD1 or TRBD2 (5 bases each). Germline V gives CDR1 SGDLS, CDR2 YYNGEE. Trimming took off 0 bases at V and 5 bases at J, with 15 bases between the two ends. The length of the CDR3 is 15 residues. CDR3 coding DNA: TGTGCCAGCAGCGTAGCACGGGGACCCGGGGACGAGCAGTACTTC. Translating gives CASSVARGPGDEQYF.

This clonotype was observed a single time. This sequence joins TRBV5-6 and TRBJ1-1; D unclear. This CDR3 contains 13 residues. With 5 bases removed from V and 3 bases from J, the gap between germline ends came to 11 bases. Per the germline V gene, CDR1 is SGHDT and CDR2 is YYEEEE. CDR3 nucleotide sequence: TGTGCCAGCAGACATGACAAAGACACTGAAGCTTTCTTT. This codes for CASRHDKDTEAFF. The complete variable domain, with remaining parts taken from reference TRBV5-6 and TRBJ1-1, reads DAGVTQSPTHLIKTRGQQVTLRCSPKSGHDTVSWYQQALGQGPQFIFQYYEEEERQRGNFPDRFSGHQFPNYSSELNVNALLLGDSALYLCASRHDKDTEAFFGQGTRLTVV.

V and J are TRBV29-1 and TRBJ2-5; D might be TRBD1 or TRBD2, each matching 6 bases. The CDR3 spans 13 residues. V lost 8 bases, J lost 1 base, and 14 bases lay in between. In germline, CDR1 is SQVTM, CDR2 ANQGSEA. The CDR3: CSTMGGIQETQYF. The CDR3 DNA follows: TGCAGCACCATGGGGGGCATCCAAGAGACCCAGTACTTC. Drawing the rest from reference TRBV29-1 and TRBJ2-5, the complete variable domain is SAVISQKPSRDICQRGTSLTIQCQVDSQVTMMFWYRQQPGQSLTLIATANQGSEATYESGFVIDKFPISRPNLTFSTLTVSNMSPEDSSIYLCSTMGGIQETQYFGPGTRLLVL.

This clonotype came up many times. V is TRBV7-9 and J is TRBJ2-1, with D perhaps matching TRBD1 (5 bases). This CDR3 is built from 13 residues. Germline assignment: CDR1 SEHNR and CDR2 FQNEAQ (reference sequence). V lost 1 base to trimming and J lost 4 bases, with 5 bases between them. The DNA for the CDR3 is TGTGCCAGCAGCTTAGGACAGTACAATGAGCAGTTCTTC. It encodes CASSLGQYNEQFF.

A note on this clonotype: The junction does not match germline at one end; this may be a read error. J is TRBJ2-1 and V is TRBV27; 10 bases are a match to TRBD1. This CDR3 comprises 15 residues. The germline gives CDR1 MNHEY, CDR2 SMNVEV (reference sequence). The CDR3 nucleotides read TGTGCCGGCAGTTTGACAGGGGGCACCTACAATGAGCAGTTCTTC. It encodes CAGSLTGGTYNEQFF.

In DNA form, the CDR3 reads TGCAGTGCTAGACCTAGCGGTCGCTACAATGAGCAGTTCTTC. Its translation is CSARPSGRYNEQFF. The chain links TRBV20-1 to TRBJ2-1, with 7 bases that match TRBD2. This CDR3 has 14 amino acids. The trim removed 2 bases at V and 3 bases at J, leaving 4 bases unmatched. The germline V gene has CDR1 DFQATT and CDR2 SNEGSKA (reference sequence).